This T cell receptor (beta chain) comes out of a study of blood T cells in healthy people across ages. Study-wide results and caveats: The percentage of naive T cells correlated strongly with TCR beta diversity. Per million T cells, the diversity of TCR beta decreased roughly linearly as age advanced. Considered underestimates were the diversity estimates obtained from one million T cells.

A second PCR, run for about 6 to 12 cycles, used a sample-barcoded 5' primer plus a J-beta primer mix. MiXCR, applied by TCRdb to the 5' RACE reads, yields one record per CDR3 protein. The sample includes about 640,000 distinct CDR3 sequences, 58% seen only once; the top ten take around 37%. V shed 4 bases and J 6 bases; nucleotides not matched to a gene: 7. The germline gives CDR1 MGHRA, CDR2 YSYEKL. The CDR3 is 14 amino acids. For this clonotype: Its antigen is unidentified.

Samples each had at least 5 micrograms of total RNA extracted. Sequencing was carried out using blood. This TCR came from a man aged 55 to 70 in good health. This chain links TRBV4-1 with TRBJ1-1, with 8 bases aligning to TRBD1. The DNA of the CDR3 is TGCGCCAGCAGCCCGACAGGGGCGGACGCTGAAGCTTTCTTT. Its translation is CASSPTGADAEAFF.